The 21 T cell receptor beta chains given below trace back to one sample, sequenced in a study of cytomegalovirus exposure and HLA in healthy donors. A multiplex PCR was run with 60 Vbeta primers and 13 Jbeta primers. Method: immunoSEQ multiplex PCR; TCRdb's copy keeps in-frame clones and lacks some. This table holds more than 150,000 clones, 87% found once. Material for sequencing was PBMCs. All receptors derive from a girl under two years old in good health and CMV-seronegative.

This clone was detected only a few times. CDR3 nucleotides: TGTGCCAGCGGTTTTCAGGGGAGAGGGTATGGCTACACCTTC. Translation gives CASGFQGRGYGYTF. The rearrangement links TRBV6-5 to TRBJ1-2, with D maybe TRBD1 (6 bases). Germline loops: CDR1 MNHEY, CDR2 SVGAGI. Between the trimmed V and J ends, which lost 8 bases and 5 bases, there was a span of 18 bases. This CDR3 is 14 amino acids long.

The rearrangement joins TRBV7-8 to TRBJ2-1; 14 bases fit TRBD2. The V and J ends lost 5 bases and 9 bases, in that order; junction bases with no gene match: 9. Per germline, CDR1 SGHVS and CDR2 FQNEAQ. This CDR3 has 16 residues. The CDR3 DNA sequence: TGTGCCAGCAGCCCATCGACTAGCGGGGGGGCTGGTGAGCAGTTCTTC. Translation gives CASSPSTSGGAGEQFF.

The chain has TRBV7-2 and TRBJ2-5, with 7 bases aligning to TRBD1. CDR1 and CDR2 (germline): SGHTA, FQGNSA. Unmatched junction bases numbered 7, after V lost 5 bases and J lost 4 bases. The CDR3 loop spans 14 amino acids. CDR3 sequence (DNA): TGTGCCAGCAGCAAAGACAGGGCTATAGAGACCCAGTACTTC. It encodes CASSKDRAIETQYF.

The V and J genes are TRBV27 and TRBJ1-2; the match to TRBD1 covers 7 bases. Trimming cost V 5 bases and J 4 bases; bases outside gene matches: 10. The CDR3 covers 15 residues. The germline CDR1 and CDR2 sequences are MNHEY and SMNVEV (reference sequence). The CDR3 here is CASSPYPGGSYGYTF. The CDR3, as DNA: TGTGCCAGCAGTCCTTATCCAGGGGGGTCCTATGGCTACACCTTC.

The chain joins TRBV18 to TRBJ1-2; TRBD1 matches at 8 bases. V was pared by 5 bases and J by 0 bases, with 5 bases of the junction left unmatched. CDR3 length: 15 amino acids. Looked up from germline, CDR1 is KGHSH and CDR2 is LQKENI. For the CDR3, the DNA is TGTGCCAGCTCATTCGGACAGGGAGCTAACTATGGCTACACCTTC. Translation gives CASSFGQGANYGYTF.

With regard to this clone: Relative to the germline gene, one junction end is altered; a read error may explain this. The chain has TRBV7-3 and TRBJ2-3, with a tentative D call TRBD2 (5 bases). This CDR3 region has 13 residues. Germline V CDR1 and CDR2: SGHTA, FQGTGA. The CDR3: CSSSTGSTDTQYF. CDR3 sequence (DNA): TGTTCCAGCAGCACGGGGAGCACAGATACGCAGTATTTT.

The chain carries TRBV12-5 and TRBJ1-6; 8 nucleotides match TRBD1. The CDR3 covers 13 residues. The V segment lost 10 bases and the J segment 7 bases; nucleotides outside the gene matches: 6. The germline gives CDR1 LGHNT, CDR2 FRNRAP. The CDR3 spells CANSQGGNSPLHF. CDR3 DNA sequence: TGTGCTAATTCACAGGGGGGAAATTCACCCCTCCACTTT. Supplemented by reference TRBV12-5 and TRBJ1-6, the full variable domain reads DARVTQTPRHKVTEMGQEVTMRCQPILGHNTVFWYRQTMMQGLELLAYFRNRAPLDDSGMPKDRFSAEMPDATLATLKIQPSEPRDSAVYFCANSQGGNSPLHFGNGTRLTVT.

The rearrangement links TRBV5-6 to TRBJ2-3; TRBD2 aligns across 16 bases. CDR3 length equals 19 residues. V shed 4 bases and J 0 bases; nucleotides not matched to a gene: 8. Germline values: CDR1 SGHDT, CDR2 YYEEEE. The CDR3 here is CASSPGLAGGSTSTDTQYF. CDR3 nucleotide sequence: TGTGCCAGCAGCCCGGGACTAGCGGGGGGGTCGACTAGCACAGATACGCAGTATTTT.

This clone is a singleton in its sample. CDR3 sequence reads: CASSLEGSHSPLHF. Here the CDR3 DNA reads TGTGCCAGCAGCCTTGAGGGCTCACATTCACCCCTCCACTTT. This chain connects TRBV4-2 to TRBJ1-6; no definite D call. V was clipped by 4 bases and J by 8 bases, with 12 bases between them. The CDR3 loop spans 14 amino acids. CDR1 is LGHNA, CDR2 YNFKEQ, per germline.

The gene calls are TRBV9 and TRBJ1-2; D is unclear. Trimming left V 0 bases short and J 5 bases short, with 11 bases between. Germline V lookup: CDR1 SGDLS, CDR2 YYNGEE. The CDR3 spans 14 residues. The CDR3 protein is CASSVVTEVYGYTF. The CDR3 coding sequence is TGTGCCAGCAGCGTAGTTACAGAAGTTTATGGCTACACCTTC.

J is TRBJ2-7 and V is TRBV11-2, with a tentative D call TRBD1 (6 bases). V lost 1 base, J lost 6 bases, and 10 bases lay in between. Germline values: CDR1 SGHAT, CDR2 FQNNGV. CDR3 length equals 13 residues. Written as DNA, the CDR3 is TGTGCCAGCAGCTTAGTAACAGGGTCCGAGCAGTACTTC. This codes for CASSLVTGSEQYF.

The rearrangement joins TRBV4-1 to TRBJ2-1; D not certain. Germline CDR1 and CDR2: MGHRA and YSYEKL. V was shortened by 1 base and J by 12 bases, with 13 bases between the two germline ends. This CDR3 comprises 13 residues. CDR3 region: CASSQVVAYSQFF. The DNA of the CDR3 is TGCGCCAGCAGCCAAGTCGTCGCTTACTCGCAGTTCTTC.

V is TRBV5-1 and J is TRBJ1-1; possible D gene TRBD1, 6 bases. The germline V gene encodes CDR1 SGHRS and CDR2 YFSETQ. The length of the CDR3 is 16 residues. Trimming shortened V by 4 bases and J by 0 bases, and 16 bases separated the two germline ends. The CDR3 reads CASSPDRDTLNTEAFF. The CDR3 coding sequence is TGCGCCAGCAGCCCCGACCGGGACACCTTGAACACTGAAGCTTTCTTT.

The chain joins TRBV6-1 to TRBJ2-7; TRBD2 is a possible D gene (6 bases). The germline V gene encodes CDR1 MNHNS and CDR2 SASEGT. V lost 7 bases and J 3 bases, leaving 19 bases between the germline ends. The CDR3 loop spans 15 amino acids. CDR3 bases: TGTGCCAGCAAAATCGGAGGGGCGCGACACTACGAGCAGTACTTC. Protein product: CASKIGGARHYEQYF.

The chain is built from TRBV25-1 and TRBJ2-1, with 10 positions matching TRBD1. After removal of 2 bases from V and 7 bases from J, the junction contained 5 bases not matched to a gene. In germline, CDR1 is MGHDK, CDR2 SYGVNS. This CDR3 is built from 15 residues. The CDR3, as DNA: TGTGCCAGCAGTGAACGCCGGGACAGGGGTAATGAGCAGTTCTTC. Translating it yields CASSERRDRGNEQFF.

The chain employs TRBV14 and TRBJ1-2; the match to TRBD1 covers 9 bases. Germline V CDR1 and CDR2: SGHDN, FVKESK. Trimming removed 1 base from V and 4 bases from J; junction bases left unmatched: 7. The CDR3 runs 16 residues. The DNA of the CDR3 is TGTGCCAGCAGCCAAGGTGGGACAGGGTCTGGCTATGGCTACACCTTC. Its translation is CASSQGGTGSGYGYTF.

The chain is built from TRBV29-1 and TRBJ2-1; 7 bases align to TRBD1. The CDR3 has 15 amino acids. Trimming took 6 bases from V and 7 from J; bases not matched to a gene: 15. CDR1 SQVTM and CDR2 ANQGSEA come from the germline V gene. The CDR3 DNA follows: TGCAGCGTCATGCCCGCCAGGGGGTATTCGAATGAGCAGTTCTTC. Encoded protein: CSVMPARGYSNEQFF.

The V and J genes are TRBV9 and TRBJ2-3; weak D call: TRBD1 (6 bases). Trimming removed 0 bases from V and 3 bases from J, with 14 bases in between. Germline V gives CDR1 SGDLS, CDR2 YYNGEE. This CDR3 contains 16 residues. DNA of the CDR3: TGTGCCAGCAGCGTAGGATACAGGGCGGCGACAGATACGCAGTATTTT. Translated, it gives CASSVGYRAATDTQYF.

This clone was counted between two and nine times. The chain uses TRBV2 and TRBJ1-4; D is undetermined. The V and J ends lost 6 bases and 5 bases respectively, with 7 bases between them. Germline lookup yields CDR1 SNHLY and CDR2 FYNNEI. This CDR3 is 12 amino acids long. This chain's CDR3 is CASRTENEKLFF. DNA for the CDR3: TGTGCCAGCAGGACGGAGAATGAAAAACTGTTTTTT.

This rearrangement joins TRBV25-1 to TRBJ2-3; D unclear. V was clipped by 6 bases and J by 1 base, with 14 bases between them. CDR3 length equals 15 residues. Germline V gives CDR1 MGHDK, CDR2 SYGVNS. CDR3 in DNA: TGTGCCAGCAGCCCAGTTTTTGCTGGCACAGATACGCAGTATTTT. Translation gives CASSPVFAGTDTQYF.

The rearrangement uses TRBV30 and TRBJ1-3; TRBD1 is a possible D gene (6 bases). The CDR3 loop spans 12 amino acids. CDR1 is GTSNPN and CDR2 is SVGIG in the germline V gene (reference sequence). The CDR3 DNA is TGTGCTCGGACAGACCTCGGAAACACCATATATTTT. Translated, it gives CARTDLGNTIYF. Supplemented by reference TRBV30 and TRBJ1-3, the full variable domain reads SQTIHQWPATLVQPVGSPLSLECTVEGTSNPNLYWYRQAAGRGLQLLFYSVGIGQISSEVPQNLSASRPQDRQFILSSKKLLLSDSGFYLCARTDLGNTIYFGEGSWLTVV.